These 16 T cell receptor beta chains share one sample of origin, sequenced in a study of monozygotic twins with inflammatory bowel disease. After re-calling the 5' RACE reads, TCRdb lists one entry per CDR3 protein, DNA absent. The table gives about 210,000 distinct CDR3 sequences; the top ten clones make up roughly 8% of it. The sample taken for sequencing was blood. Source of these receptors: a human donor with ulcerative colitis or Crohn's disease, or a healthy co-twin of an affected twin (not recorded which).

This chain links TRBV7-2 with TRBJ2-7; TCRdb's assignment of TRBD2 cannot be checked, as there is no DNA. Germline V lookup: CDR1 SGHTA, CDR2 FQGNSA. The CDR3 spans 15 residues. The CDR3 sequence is CASSLSLGLAYEQYF. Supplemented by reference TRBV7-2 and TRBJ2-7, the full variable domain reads GAGVSQSPSNKVTEKGKDVELRCDPISGHTALYWYRQSLGQGLEFLIYFQGNSAPDKSGLPSDRFSAERTGGSVSTLTIQRTQQEDSAVYLCASSLSLGLAYEQYFGPGTRLTVT.

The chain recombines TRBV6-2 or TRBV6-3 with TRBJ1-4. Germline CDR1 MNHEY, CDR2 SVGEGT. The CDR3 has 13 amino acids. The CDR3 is CASSYLLREKLFF.

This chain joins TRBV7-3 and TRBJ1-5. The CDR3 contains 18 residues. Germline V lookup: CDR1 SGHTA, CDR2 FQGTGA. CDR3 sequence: CASSPRRWHEPSNQPQHF.

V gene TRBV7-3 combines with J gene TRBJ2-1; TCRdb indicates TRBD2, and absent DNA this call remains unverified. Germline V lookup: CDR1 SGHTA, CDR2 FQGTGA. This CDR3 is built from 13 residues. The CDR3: CASSLGLAGGVFF.

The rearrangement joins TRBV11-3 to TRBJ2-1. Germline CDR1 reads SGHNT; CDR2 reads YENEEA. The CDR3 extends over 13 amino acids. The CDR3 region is CASSLDSNNEQFF.

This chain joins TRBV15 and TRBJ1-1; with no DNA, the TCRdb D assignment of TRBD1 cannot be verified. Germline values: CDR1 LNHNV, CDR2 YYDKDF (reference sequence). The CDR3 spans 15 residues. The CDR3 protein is CATSRGQGLNTEAFF.

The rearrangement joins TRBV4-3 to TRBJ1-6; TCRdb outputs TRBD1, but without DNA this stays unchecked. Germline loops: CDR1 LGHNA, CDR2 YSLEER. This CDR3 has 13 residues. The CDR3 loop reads CASSHHRGSPLHF.

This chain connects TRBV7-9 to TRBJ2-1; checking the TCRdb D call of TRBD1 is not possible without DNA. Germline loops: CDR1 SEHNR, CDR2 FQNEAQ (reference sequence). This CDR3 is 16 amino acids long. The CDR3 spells CASSPSWGGPINEQFF.

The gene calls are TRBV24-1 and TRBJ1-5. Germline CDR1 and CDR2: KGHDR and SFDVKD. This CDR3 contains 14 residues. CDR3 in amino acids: CATPLPSFDQPQHF.

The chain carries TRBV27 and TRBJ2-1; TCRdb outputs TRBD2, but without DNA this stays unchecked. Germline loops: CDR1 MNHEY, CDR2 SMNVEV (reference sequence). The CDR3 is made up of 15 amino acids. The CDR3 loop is CASSLRLAGVGEQFF.

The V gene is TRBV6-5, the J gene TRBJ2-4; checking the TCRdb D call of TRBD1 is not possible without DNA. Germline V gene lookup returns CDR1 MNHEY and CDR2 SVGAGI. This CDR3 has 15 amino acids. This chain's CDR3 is CASSYSVGGKNIQYF.

This CDR3 reads CSVSLGWQETQYF. V is TRBV29-1 and J is TRBJ2-5. The CDR3 length is 13 residues. Germline V lookup: CDR1 SQVTM, CDR2 ANQGSEA.

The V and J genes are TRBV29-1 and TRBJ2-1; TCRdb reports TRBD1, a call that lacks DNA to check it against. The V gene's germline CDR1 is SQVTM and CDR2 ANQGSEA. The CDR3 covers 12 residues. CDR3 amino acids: CSVEDPPSQQFF.

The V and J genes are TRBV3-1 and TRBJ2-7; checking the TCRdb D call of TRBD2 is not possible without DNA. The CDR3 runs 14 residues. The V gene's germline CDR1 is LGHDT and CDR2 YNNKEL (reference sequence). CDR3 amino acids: CVSSQRVAGDEQYF.

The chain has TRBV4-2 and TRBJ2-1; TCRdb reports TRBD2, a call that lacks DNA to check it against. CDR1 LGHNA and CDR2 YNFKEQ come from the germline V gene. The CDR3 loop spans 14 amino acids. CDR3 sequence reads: CASSQGTSENEQFF.

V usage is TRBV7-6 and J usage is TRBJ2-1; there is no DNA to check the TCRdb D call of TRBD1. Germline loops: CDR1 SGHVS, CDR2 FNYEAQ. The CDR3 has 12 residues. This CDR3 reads CASGPGFGEQFF.